These T cell receptor beta chains were read from a single sample in a study of blood T cell repertoires in COVID-19. Here immunoSEQ multiplex PCR was the method, and the copy in TCRdb shows in-frame clones only, minus some. The sample consists of a few hundred thousand clones, roughly 89% of them appearing once. The sequencing input was peripheral blood. All receptors derive from a woman between 35 and 50 years old who had recovered from COVID-19. The CDR3 runs from the conserved cysteine through the conserved F or W. The order of the fields is CDR3 DNA, CDR3 protein, D gene, J gene, clone size, V gene. A D gene is named only where the DNA matches it firmly. Clone size appears in some rows only: once, few, many, or a class for an expanded clone.

CDR3 DNA: TGTGCCAGTAGTATGGAACAGGGGATGATCAACTATGGCTACACCTTC
CDR3 protein: CASSMEQGMINYGYTF
D gene: TRBD1
J gene: TRBJ1-2
clone size: -
V gene: TRBV19

CDR3 DNA: TGTGCCAGCAGTCCCCTAGGGGGGGCCGAGTATGAGCAGTTCTTC
CDR3 protein: CASSPLGGAEYEQFF
D gene: -
J gene: TRBJ2-1
clone size: -
V gene: TRBV6-5

CDR3 DNA: TGTGCCAGCAGCCAACCGAGGGGGACAGGACAAGAGACCCAGTACTTC
CDR3 protein: CASSQPRGTGQETQYF
D gene: TRBD1
J gene: TRBJ2-5
clone size: -
V gene: TRBV7-9

CDR3 DNA: TGTGCCAGCAGCCCAAGTGGGGACAGGGTGGGAGGTGGCTACACCTTC
CDR3 protein: CASSPSGDRVGGGYTF
D gene: TRBD1
J gene: TRBJ1-2
clone size: -
V gene: TRBV3-1/TRBV3-2

CDR3 DNA: TGTGCCAGCAGCTTAATAGCGGGGCTGAACACCGGGGAGCTGTTTTTT
CDR3 protein: CASSLIAGLNTGELFF
D gene: TRBD2
J gene: TRBJ2-2
clone size: once
V gene: TRBV7-6

CDR3 DNA: TGCGCCAGCAGCCAAGACAGCCGGACTGAAGCTTTCTTT
CDR3 protein: CASSQDSRTEAFF
D gene: -
J gene: TRBJ1-1
clone size: once
V gene: TRBV5-1

CDR3 DNA: TGTGCCAGCAGCCCTGTTGAGGGAGGGCTCCTAAACTATGGCTACACCTTC
CDR3 protein: CASSPVEGGLLNYGYTF
D gene: -
J gene: TRBJ1-2
clone size: -
V gene: TRBV5-6

CDR3 DNA: TGTGCCATCAGTGGCGGACTAGCGGGCTACGAGCAGTACTTC
CDR3 protein: CAISGGLAGYEQYF
D gene: TRBD2
J gene: TRBJ2-7
clone size: -
V gene: TRBV10-3

CDR3 DNA: TGTGCCAGCAGTTTTGGAGATCAGCCCCAGCATTTT
CDR3 protein: CASSFGDQPQHF
D gene: -
J gene: TRBJ1-5
clone size: -
V gene: TRBV12-3/TRBV12-4

CDR3 DNA: TGTGCCAGCAGCCCCATTGAGTTCTTT
CDR3 protein: CASSPIEFF
D gene: -
J gene: TRBJ1-1
clone size: -
V gene: TRBV7-7

CDR3 DNA: TGTGCCAGCAGTCCCCTCAGGACAGGGCCCACTGAAGCTTTCTTT
CDR3 protein: CASSPLRTGPTEAFF
D gene: TRBD1
J gene: TRBJ1-1
clone size: -
V gene: TRBV28

CDR3 DNA: TGTGCCAGCAGCTTAGATCGGGGGGCAGGCGCTAATGAAAAACTGTTTTTT
CDR3 protein: CASSLDRGAGANEKLFF
D gene: -
J gene: TRBJ1-4
clone size: -
V gene: TRBV11-2

CDR3 DNA: TGTGCCAGCAGCGGACCCCAGACAGGGCCCCGGGCAATGAACACTGAAGCTTTCTTT
CDR3 protein: CASSGPQTGPRAMNTEAFF
D gene: -
J gene: TRBJ1-1
clone size: -
V gene: TRBV21-1

CDR3 DNA: TGTGCCAGCAGCTCAGGAGAGGGCTACGAGCAGTACTTC
CDR3 protein: CASSSGEGYEQYF
D gene: -
J gene: TRBJ2-7
clone size: -
V gene: TRBV5-5

CDR3 DNA: TGTGCCAGCAGTGATCCCCGACAGGGGGCTATGAATGAGCAGTTCTTC
CDR3 protein: CASSDPRQGAMNEQFF
D gene: TRBD1
J gene: TRBJ2-1
clone size: -
V gene: TRBV25-1

CDR3 DNA: TGTGCCAGCAGCCGTACAGGGCCCTTGGGGAATGAGCAGTTCTTC
CDR3 protein: CASSRTGPLGNEQFF
D gene: -
J gene: TRBJ2-1
clone size: -
V gene: TRBV28

CDR3 DNA: TGTGCCAGCAGCTTGAACAGGGGGCGCCCAGCTTTCTTT
CDR3 protein: CASSLNRGRPAFF
D gene: TRBD1
J gene: TRBJ1-1
clone size: -
V gene: TRBV5-6

CDR3 DNA: TGTGCCAGCAGCTTTGGTCGCGGGAGAGGAACAGATACGCAGTATTTT
CDR3 protein: CASSFGRGRGTDTQYF
D gene: TRBD2
J gene: TRBJ2-3
clone size: -
V gene: TRBV5-5

CDR3 DNA: TGTGCCAGCAGCCCCAAGAACAGGACGAACAATGAGCAGTTCTTC
CDR3 protein: CASSPKNRTNNEQFF
D gene: -
J gene: TRBJ2-1
clone size: -
V gene: TRBV11-2

CDR3 DNA: TGCGCCAGCAGCCTCCTCACTAGCGGGGGGGATGAGCAGTTCTTC
CDR3 protein: CASSLLTSGGDEQFF
D gene: TRBD2
J gene: TRBJ2-1
clone size: once
V gene: TRBV4-1

CDR3 DNA: TGTGCCAGCACGGACTCAGGGGGCAATCAGCCCCAGCATTTT
CDR3 protein: CASTDSGGNQPQHF
D gene: -
J gene: TRBJ1-5
clone size: -
V gene: TRBV3-1/TRBV3-2

CDR3 DNA: TGTGCCAGCAGCGGAGGTGGGACAGGGGGTGAAAAACTGTTTTTT
CDR3 protein: CASSGGGTGGEKLFF
D gene: TRBD1
J gene: TRBJ1-4
clone size: -
V gene: TRBV9

CDR3 DNA: TGTGCCAGCAGCTTAGTAGCGGACTCCTACAATGAGCAGTTCTTC
CDR3 protein: CASSLVADSYNEQFF
D gene: -
J gene: TRBJ2-1
clone size: -
V gene: TRBV7-2

CDR3 DNA: TGTGCCTGGAGTGTACCCTTCGAGACAGGGGGTTACGAGCAGTACTTC
CDR3 protein: CAWSVPFETGGYEQYF
D gene: TRBD1
J gene: TRBJ2-7
clone size: -
V gene: TRBV30

CDR3 DNA: TGTGCCAGCAGCCCGCGGCCCCGCTGGGATGAGCAGTTCTTC
CDR3 protein: CASSPRPRWDEQFF
D gene: -
J gene: TRBJ2-1
clone size: few
V gene: TRBV9

CDR3 DNA: TGTGCCAGCACCCGTGCAACTAATGAAAAACTGTTTTTT
CDR3 protein: CASTRATNEKLFF
D gene: -
J gene: TRBJ1-4
clone size: -
V gene: TRBV6-5

CDR3 DNA: TGTGCCAGCAGCTTAGATTACACCCGATCCGAGCAGTACTTC
CDR3 protein: CASSLDYTRSEQYF
D gene: -
J gene: TRBJ2-7
clone size: once
V gene: TRBV11-2

CDR3 DNA: TGTGCCAGCAGCGGCGGGGGACAGGGCTCACCCCTCCACTTT
CDR3 protein: CASSGGGQGSPLHF
D gene: TRBD1
J gene: TRBJ1-6
clone size: -
V gene: TRBV9

CDR3 DNA: TGTGCCAGCTCTAGGAGTAACTATGGCTACACCTTC
CDR3 protein: CASSRSNYGYTF
D gene: -
J gene: TRBJ1-2
clone size: -
V gene: TRBV2

CDR3 DNA: TGTGCCAGTGAGTCCTATGGCTACACCTTC
CDR3 protein: CASESYGYTF
D gene: -
J gene: TRBJ1-2
clone size: -
V gene: TRBV28

CDR3 DNA: TGTGCCAGCAGTGAGGTCCTCAGCTCCTACAATGAGCAGTTCTTC
CDR3 protein: CASSEVLSSYNEQFF
D gene: -
J gene: TRBJ2-1
clone size: -
V gene: TRBV2

CDR3 DNA: TGTGCCAGCAGCCAAACTATCGGAGCGGGGGGGCGGTGGGACACAGATACGCAGTATTTT
CDR3 protein: CASSQTIGAGGRWDTDTQYF
D gene: TRBD2
J gene: TRBJ2-3
clone size: -
V gene: TRBV3-1/TRBV3-2

CDR3 DNA: TGTGCCAGCAGTTTAGATGAAGCCTCGAGCTCCTACAATGAGCAGTTCTTC
CDR3 protein: CASSLDEASSSYNEQFF
D gene: -
J gene: TRBJ2-1
clone size: -
V gene: TRBV27

CDR3 DNA: TGTGCCGCCCAGGGGTCCTATAATTCACCCCTCCACTTT
CDR3 protein: CAAQGSYNSPLHF
D gene: -
J gene: TRBJ1-6
clone size: -
V gene: TRBV10-3

CDR3 DNA: TGTGCTAGTGCCGTGGGAGCCGCGAACACCGGGGAGCTGTTTTTT
CDR3 protein: CASAVGAANTGELFF
D gene: -
J gene: TRBJ2-2
clone size: -
V gene: TRBV12-5

CDR3 DNA: TGTGCCAGCACCTACGGCAGGGGGTCTAAAGAAAAACTGTTTTTT
CDR3 protein: CASTYGRGSKEKLFF
D gene: TRBD1
J gene: TRBJ1-4
clone size: -
V gene: TRBV13

CDR3 DNA: TGTGCGACCAGGGTGCACTATAGCAATCAGCCCCAGCATTTT
CDR3 protein: CATRVHYSNQPQHF
D gene: -
J gene: TRBJ1-5
clone size: few
V gene: TRBV5-3

CDR3 DNA: TGTGCCAGCACCGCAGTACTCTGGGACAGGGAACAAGAGACCCAGTACTTC
CDR3 protein: CASTAVLWDREQETQYF
D gene: TRBD1
J gene: TRBJ2-5
clone size: -
V gene: TRBV28

CDR3 DNA: TGCGCCAGCAGCCAAGATTGGGAGGGACTAGGGACCGGGGAGCTGTTTTTT
CDR3 protein: CASSQDWEGLGTGELFF
D gene: TRBD2
J gene: TRBJ2-2
clone size: -
V gene: TRBV4-3

CDR3 DNA: TGTGCCAGCAGCGCCCTAGATCCTAAAGATACGCAGTATTTT
CDR3 protein: CASSALDPKDTQYF
D gene: -
J gene: TRBJ2-3
clone size: -
V gene: TRBV9

CDR3 DNA: TGTGCCAGCGCGGGGGGCGCTCATGGCTACACCTTC
CDR3 protein: CASAGGAHGYTF
D gene: -
J gene: TRBJ1-2
clone size: -
V gene: TRBV12-3/TRBV12-4

CDR3 DNA: TGTGCCAGCAGCAATGGACAGAGAATTTATAGCAATCAGCCCCAGCATTTT
CDR3 protein: CASSNGQRIYSNQPQHF
D gene: -
J gene: TRBJ1-5
clone size: -
V gene: TRBV21-1

CDR3 DNA: TGCGCCAGCAGTGAGGGCTCTAATTCACCCCTCCACTTT
CDR3 protein: CASSEGSNSPLHF
D gene: -
J gene: TRBJ1-6
clone size: -
V gene: TRBV10-1

CDR3 DNA: TGTGCCAGCAGTTTAAAGGGACAGGGGGCTTATACGCAGTATTTT
CDR3 protein: CASSLKGQGAYTQYF
D gene: TRBD1
J gene: TRBJ2-3
clone size: -
V gene: TRBV27

CDR3 DNA: TGTGCCAGCAGCCAAGACCTCGTTGGAAACACCATATATTTT
CDR3 protein: CASSQDLVGNTIYF
D gene: -
J gene: TRBJ1-3
clone size: -
V gene: TRBV3-1/TRBV3-2

CDR3 DNA: TGTGCCACCAGTGACCCCGGGGGGCCCGGTGATGAGCAGTTCTTC
CDR3 protein: CATSDPGGPGDEQFF
D gene: -
J gene: TRBJ2-1
clone size: once
V gene: TRBV24-1

CDR3 DNA: TGTGCCACTTTAGATAGCTCCACTACCGGGGAGCTGTTTTTT
CDR3 protein: CATLDSSTTGELFF
D gene: -
J gene: TRBJ2-2
clone size: -
V gene: TRBV19

CDR3 DNA: TGTGCCAGCAGCTTAGGCAGCCAAGAGACCCAGTACTTC
CDR3 protein: CASSLGSQETQYF
D gene: -
J gene: TRBJ2-5
clone size: -
V gene: TRBV11-2

CDR3 DNA: TGTGCCAGCAGTTCCACCGTCAGGGGAGTGCAGCTGTTTTTT
CDR3 protein: CASSSTVRGVQLFF
D gene: -
J gene: TRBJ2-2
clone size: -
V gene: TRBV28

CDR3 DNA: TGTGCCAGCAGTCAAACCGGGACAGAGTATAGCAATCAGCCCCAGCATTTT
CDR3 protein: CASSQTGTEYSNQPQHF
D gene: TRBD1
J gene: TRBJ1-5
clone size: -
V gene: TRBV28

CDR3 DNA: TGCGCCAGCAGCTTGGTTGGACTAGCGGGGGGCTCTACCGCCGGGGAGCTGTTTTTT
CDR3 protein: CASSLVGLAGGSTAGELFF
D gene: TRBD2
J gene: TRBJ2-2
clone size: -
V gene: TRBV5-1

CDR3 DNA: TGTGCCAGCAGTTTACAGATAAACAATGAGCAGTTCTTC
CDR3 protein: CASSLQINNEQFF
D gene: -
J gene: TRBJ2-1
clone size: -
V gene: TRBV27

CDR3 DNA: TGTGCCAGCAGCTTAGGCGGCGTGGGAGTCGTAGATACGCAGTATTTT
CDR3 protein: CASSLGGVGVVDTQYF
D gene: -
J gene: TRBJ2-3
clone size: -
V gene: TRBV13

CDR3 DNA: TGTGCCAGCAGCCGAGGGGGGGTGGATACGCAGTATTTT
CDR3 protein: CASSRGGVDTQYF
D gene: -
J gene: TRBJ2-3
clone size: -
V gene: TRBV11-3

CDR3 DNA: TGTGCCAGCAGCCCAAGAGCGGGAGGTAAAGAGACCCAGTACTTC
CDR3 protein: CASSPRAGGKETQYF
D gene: TRBD2
J gene: TRBJ2-5
clone size: once
V gene: TRBV7-2